This TCR beta chain was identified in a study of OX40 agonist ivuxolimab in advanced cancers. Libraries were prepared by immunoSEQ multiplex PCR; TCRdb keeps only in-frame clonotypes and omits some of them. The table shows fewer than 100,000 clones, with about 80% occurring only once. CDR1 MDHEN and CDR2 SYDVKM come from the germline V gene. V lost 3 bases, J lost 5 bases, and 16 bases lay in between. The CDR3 extends over 16 amino acids. Sequences were derived from CD4+ or CD8+ T cells sorted from blood, sampled in a trial of the OX40 agonist ivuxolimab. The V gene is TRBV28, the J gene TRBJ1-4, with D perhaps matching TRBD1 (6 bases). This TCR derives from an adult with an advanced solid tumor such as melanoma, head and neck, liver or kidney cancer. This CDR3 reads CASSFNQGRGNEKLFF. CDR3 DNA sequence: TGTGCCAGCAGTTTTAACCAGGGGCGCGGGAATGAAAAACTGTTTTTT.